This T cell receptor beta chain was documented in a study of identifying expanded T cells in peripheral blood (dated by TCRdb to the late 2010s). With respect to the entire study: Technical replicates were generated by sequencing separate aliquots of the same genomic DNA pool, and four replicates were compared pairwise. Study-level results and caveats: Across all healthy donors, variance in clone template counts between approximately two-week samples was found to increase significantly with total template count. The authors expected that biological variance in healthy repertoires might rise further over much longer intervals, such as months to years. Across all healthy-donor time intervals, the beta-binomial model significantly lowered both the number of clones called differentially abundant and the false-positive rate. Between technical replicates the binomial model flagged about 1.2 differentially abundant clones, whereas over about 2 weeks the binomial model flagged about 16.4 and over four weeks approximately 20.

The immunoSEQ Assay, which relies on bias-controlled multiplex PCR amplification of genomic DNA, was used to profile TCRbeta CDR3 regions. Per the original workflow: The absolute abundance of each unique TCRbeta CDR3 region was quantified after sequences were collapsed and filtered. Differential abundance was assessed using a binomial (Fisher-equivalent) model and a beta-binomial model in which time-dependent variance fitted from healthy donors was added. Clones with fewer than 5 combined templates were removed, and a clone was called differentially abundant if the clone's Benjamini-Hochberg FDR was below 0.01. Using the form v = (b*log(k)+a)^2, the beta-binomial variance was modeled as a function of the total template count across the two samples. In its TCRdb copy, this immuneACCESS table keeps in-frame sequences only and misses some clones. Where compared with another copy, unresolved V genes explain less than half of these, and the others have no known cause. V, J and clone size derive from that table, while D and trimming were established from the DNA sequence. The table for this sample lists about 81,000 clones; 84% of them were counted only once. Around 19% of the sample is in the top ten clones.

This clone was seen only once. Its antigen is unknown. It has no much larger one-base neighbor in the sample; base qualities were not kept. During the collection period, no infections or other immune events were recorded for the healthy donors. To calibrate time-dependent variance in a beta-binomial model of T-cell clone differential abundance, blood repertoires from healthy donors were used as a training cohort. The training cohort included 10 or so healthy donors, of whom 3 were female and 7 were male. Donor ages ranged from 29 to 64 years, with an average of about 41 years. Obtained from a commercial supplier, whole blood was collected from each healthy donor at three time points set two to three weeks apart. For immunosequencing, genomic DNA was extracted from unsorted whole blood. The germline V gene provides CDR1 MDHEN and CDR2 SYDVKM. Clipping removes 6 bases from V and 8 bases from J, with 15 as the unmatched junction base count. From the cysteine up to the phenylalanine, the CDR3 has a length of 15 residues. Of the read, only the CDR3 DNA is kept; its 45 bases are in frame from base 1.

Sequenced material: blood. This TCR came from a person between 18 and 75 years old in good health. This chain joins TRBV28 to TRBJ1-2, with 7 junctional bases fitting TRBD1. The CDR3 region: CASSPANDRVRGYTF. The DNA is as follows: TGTGCCAGCAGCCCGGCAAACGACAGGGTCCGGGGCTACACCTTC.